A single sample is the source of the 15 T cell receptor beta chains below, sequenced in a study of blood T cell repertoires in COVID-19. Produced via immunoSEQ multiplex PCR; TCRdb's table is partial and in-frame only. The table has 60,000 to 85,000 clones, roughly 90% seen once; the top ten hold 6% to 7.5%. Sequencing was done on a sample of peripheral blood. These receptors were collected from a man between 35 and 55 years old with COVID-19, enrolled during active disease.

The chain employs TRBV6-1 and TRBJ1-6; 8 nucleotides agree with TRBD1. Per germline, CDR1 MNHNS and CDR2 SASEGT. The trim removed 4 bases at V and 5 bases at J, leaving 7 bases unmatched. The CDR3 runs 16 residues. The CDR3 DNA sequence: TGTGCCAGCAGTGCTCAGGGGGCAAGTGATAATTCACCCCTCCACTTT. Its translation: CASSAQGASDNSPLHF.

Here the CDR3 DNA reads TGTGCCAGTAGTATTGTATATGGCGGGGGGGCCGCAGATACGCAGTATTTT. Translation gives CASSIVYGGGAADTQYF. The chain carries TRBV19 and TRBJ2-3; TRBD2 aligns across 9 bases. CDR1 LNHDA and CDR2 SQIVND come from the germline V gene (reference sequence). The V and J ends lost 3 bases and 4 bases, in that order; junction bases with no gene match: 11. The length of the CDR3 is 17 residues. The variable domain in full, completed from reference TRBV19 and TRBJ2-3, reads DGGITQSPKYLFRKEGQNVTLSCEQNLNHDAMYWYRQDPGQGLRLIYYSQIVNDFQKGDIAEGYSVSREKKESFPLTVTSAQKNPTAFYLCASSIVYGGGAADTQYFGPGTRLTVL.

J is TRBJ1-1 and V is TRBV27; perhaps TRBD1 as D (6 bases). Trimming removed 3 bases from V and 4 bases from J, with 12 bases in between. CDR3 size: 14 residues. The V gene's germline CDR1 is MNHEY and CDR2 SMNVEV (reference sequence). The CDR3 region is CASSFWGGGTEAFF. The CDR3 DNA sequence: TGTGCCAGCAGTTTCTGGGGGGGCGGCACTGAAGCTTTCTTT.

This rearrangement joins TRBV6-6 to TRBJ2-3, with TRBD2 matching over 9 bases. This CDR3 has 15 residues. Germline lookup yields CDR1 MNHNY and CDR2 SVGAGI (reference sequence). Losses at the gene ends were 6 bases for V and 2 bases for J; bases not matched to a gene: 6. The CDR3 DNA follows: TGTGCCAGCAGCCAGACTAGCGGTCTCACAGATACGCAGTATTTT. This codes for CASSQTSGLTDTQYF.

Concerning this clone: The sample contains more than one DNA sequence encoding this CDR3. The chain links TRBV4-1 to TRBJ2-2; D not resolved. The germline V gene has CDR1 MGHRA and CDR2 YSYEKL. This CDR3 is built from 16 residues. Between the trimmed V and J ends, which lost 0 bases and 2 bases, there was a span of 10 bases. CDR3 loop: CASSQDLGPNTGELFF. In nucleotides, the CDR3 is TGCGCCAGCAGCCAAGATTTGGGCCCCAACACCGGGGAGCTGTTTTTT.

This clone was found once. V and J are TRBV19 and TRBJ2-5, with TRBD1 identical over 9 bases. The CDR3 is made up of 16 amino acids. J was trimmed by 2 bases and V by 1 base; bases with no gene match: 5. Germline CDR1 and CDR2: LNHDA and SQIVND (reference sequence). CDR3 amino acids: CASSIGTGAPQETQYF. CDR3 nucleotide sequence: TGTGCCAGTAGTATAGGGACAGGGGCCCCTCAAGAGACCCAGTACTTC.

This chain uses TRBV11-2 with TRBJ2-1; TRBD2 might be the D (6 bases). The V end was cut by 4 bases, the J end by 6 bases, with 13 bases between. The CDR3 loop spans 14 amino acids. From germline, CDR1 is SGHAT and CDR2 FQNNGV. The CDR3 here is CASSYPGGLNEQFF. The DNA of the CDR3 is TGTGCCAGCAGCTACCCCGGAGGGCTCAATGAGCAGTTCTTC.

The genes are TRBV2 and TRBJ2-3, with TRBD2 identical over 12 bases. With V trimmed by 6 bases and J by 6 bases, 1 base remained unmatched. CDR1 and CDR2 (germline): SNHLY, FYNNEI. The CDR3 loop spans 13 amino acids. The CDR3 protein is CASRTSGGDTQYF. The CDR3 DNA reads TGTGCCAGCAGAACTAGCGGGGGGGATACGCAGTATTTT.

This chain connects TRBV5-1 to TRBJ2-3, with TRBD2 matching over 11 bases. The ends lost 0 bases at V and 7 bases at J; junction bases unmatched: 10. CDR1 is SGHRS, CDR2 YFSETQ, per germline. The CDR3 sequence is 17 residues long. The CDR3 nucleotides are TGCGCCAGCAGCTTGGAACCTAGCGGGGGGCCAGATAATACGCAGTATTTT. This encodes CASSLEPSGGPDNTQYF.

V gene TRBV2 combines with J gene TRBJ2-1; 9 bases match TRBD1. CDR3 length: 13 residues. Germline CDR1 SNHLY, CDR2 FYNNEI. V shed 11 bases and J 5 bases; nucleotides not matched to a gene: 7. CDR3 coding DNA: TGTGCCGATCGACAGGGGGAGGACAATGAGCAGTTCTTC. Protein: CADRQGEDNEQFF.

The chain is built from TRBV5-1 and TRBJ2-1, with TRBD1 as a possible D gene (5 bases). Germline CDR1 SGHRS, CDR2 YFSETQ. The CDR3 totals 14 residues. V gave up 3 bases and J gave up 2 bases, with 9 bases separating them. The CDR3 here is CASSSQATYNEQFF. In nucleotides, the CDR3 is TGCGCCAGCAGCTCACAGGCAACCTACAATGAGCAGTTCTTC. The full variable domain, completed using reference TRBV5-1 and TRBJ2-1, is KAGVTQTPRYLIKTRGQQVTLSCSPISGHRSVSWYQQTPGQGLQFLFEYFSETQRNKGNFPGRFSGRQFSNSRSEMNVSTLELGDSALYLCASSSQATYNEQFFGPGTRLTVL.

This clone appeared a few times. The chain uses TRBV4-2 and TRBJ1-3; D ambiguous. This CDR3 contains 15 residues. Germline-derived CDR1 and CDR2 are LGHNA and YNFKEQ. V dropped 6 bases and J dropped 1 base, with 13 bases sitting between them. This CDR3 is CASRTGSLSGNTIYF. The CDR3 nucleotides read TGTGCCAGCAGGACGGGGTCTTTATCTGGAAACACCATATATTTT.

This sequence joins TRBV6-5 and TRBJ1-4; 9 bases fit TRBD1. Germline assignment: CDR1 MNHEY and CDR2 SVGAGI. The CDR3 loop spans 15 amino acids. Trimming at V came to 5 bases and at J to 7 bases, leaving 8 bases not matched to a gene. CDR3 in DNA: TGTGCCAGCAGTCTACAGGGGGCGTTAGGTGAAAAACTGTTTTTT. Its translation: CASSLQGALGEKLFF.

Only a few counts were recorded for this clone. The chain employs TRBV15 and TRBJ1-6; TRBD1 matches 9 bases. CDR3 size: 13 residues. The J segment lost 7 bases and the V segment lost 10 bases, leaving 5 bases of the junction unmatched. Looked up from germline, CDR1 is LNHNV and CDR2 is YYDKDF (reference sequence). The CDR3 spells CAIRQGGNSPLHF. The CDR3 DNA reads as TGTGCCATCAGACAGGGGGGAAATTCACCCCTCCACTTT.

This clone was seen a handful of times. This sequence joins TRBV6-1 and TRBJ1-2; D perhaps matches TRBD1 (5 bases). CDR3 length equals 15 residues. The V gene's germline CDR1 is MNHNS and CDR2 SASEGT. Trimming cost V 2 bases and J 2 bases, with 12 bases left between them. CDR3 sequence: CASSETRTLNYGYTF. The CDR3 DNA reads as TGTGCCAGCAGTGAAACCCGGACACTCAACTATGGCTACACCTTC.